This T cell receptor beta chain was found in a study of CD8 T cells in Susac syndrome. Regarding the study as a whole: In total CD8+ repertoires, some 15 Susac-specific public clones were found, and several in CD8+ TEMRA repertoires.

Details on this clonotype: Its antigen remains unknown.

TCR beta sequencing covered blood CD8+ and CD4+ T cells. The authors negatively isolated CD8+ and CD4+ T cells and FACS-enriched TEMRA cells. This CDR3 is built from 18 residues. Germline V gene sequence: CDR1 MDHEN, CDR2 SYDVKM. Trimming left V 3 bases short and J 0 bases short, with 19 bases between. Reverse transcription of roughly 0.45 to 1 ug RNA was performed with random hexamers. Multiplex PCR with immunoSEQ amplified the TCR beta CDR3 across 54 Vbeta and 13 Jbeta. TCRdb re-analysed the immunoSEQ multiplex PCR reads in MiXCR, keeping a single row per CDR3 protein. Seen here are around 90,000 distinct CDR3 sequences, approximately 96% observed once, and the top ten hold 0.5% to 0.8%.

Sequenced: CD8+ T cells from PBMCs. The source of this sequence is a human donor with Susac syndrome. The rearrangement links TRBV28 to TRBJ2-3; D tentatively reads TRBD1 or TRBD2 (6 bases each). The CDR3 sequence is CASSFPGDSGPSTDTQYF. The CDR3 coding sequence is TGTGCCAGCAGTTTCCCAGGGGACTCCGGCCCCAGCACAGATACGCAGTATTTT.